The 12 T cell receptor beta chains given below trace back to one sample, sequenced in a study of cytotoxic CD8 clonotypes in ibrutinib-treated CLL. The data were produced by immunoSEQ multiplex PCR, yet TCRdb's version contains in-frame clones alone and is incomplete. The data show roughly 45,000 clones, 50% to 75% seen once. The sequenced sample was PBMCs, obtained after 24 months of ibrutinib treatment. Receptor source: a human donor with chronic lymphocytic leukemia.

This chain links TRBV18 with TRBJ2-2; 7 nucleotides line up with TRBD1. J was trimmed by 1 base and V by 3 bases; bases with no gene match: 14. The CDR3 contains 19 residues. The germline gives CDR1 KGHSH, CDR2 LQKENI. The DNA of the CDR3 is TGTGCCAGCTCACCCACATCAGGGGGTCTGGTATTGAACACCGGGGAGCTGTTTTTT. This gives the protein CASSPTSGGLVLNTGELFF.

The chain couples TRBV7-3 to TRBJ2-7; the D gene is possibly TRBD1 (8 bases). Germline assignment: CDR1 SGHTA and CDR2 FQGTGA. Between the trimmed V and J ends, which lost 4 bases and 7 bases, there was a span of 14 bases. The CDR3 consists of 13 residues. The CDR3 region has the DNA TGTGCCAGCAGCTCCCTACAGGGGGGGGAGCAGTACTTC. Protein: CASSSLQGGEQYF.

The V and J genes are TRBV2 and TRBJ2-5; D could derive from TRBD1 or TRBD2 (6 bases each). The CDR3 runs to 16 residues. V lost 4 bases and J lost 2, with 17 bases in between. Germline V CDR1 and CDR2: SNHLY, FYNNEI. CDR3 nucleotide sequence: TGTGCCAGCAGTGGCCCGCGGGACATGCCACAAGAGACCCAGTACTTC. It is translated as CASSGPRDMPQETQYF.

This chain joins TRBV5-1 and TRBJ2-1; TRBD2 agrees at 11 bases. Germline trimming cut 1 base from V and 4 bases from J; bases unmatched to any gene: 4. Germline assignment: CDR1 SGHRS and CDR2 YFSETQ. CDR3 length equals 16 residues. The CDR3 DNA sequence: TGCGCCAGCAGCTTGCTAGGACTAGCGGGTTACAATGAGCAGTTCTTC. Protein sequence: CASSLLGLAGYNEQFF.

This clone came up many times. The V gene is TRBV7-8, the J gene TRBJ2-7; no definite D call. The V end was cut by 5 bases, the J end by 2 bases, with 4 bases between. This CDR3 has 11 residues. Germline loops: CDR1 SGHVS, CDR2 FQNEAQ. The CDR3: CASSPAYEQYF. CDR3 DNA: TGTGCCAGCAGCCCGGCCTACGAGCAGTACTTC.

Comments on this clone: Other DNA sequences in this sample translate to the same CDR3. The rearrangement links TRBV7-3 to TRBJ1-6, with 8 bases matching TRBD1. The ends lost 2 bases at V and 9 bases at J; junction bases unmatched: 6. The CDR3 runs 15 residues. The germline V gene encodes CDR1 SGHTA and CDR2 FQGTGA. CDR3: CASSLSGQGGSPLHF. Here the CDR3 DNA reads TGTGCCAGCAGCTTATCAGGACAGGGAGGTTCACCCCTCCACTTT.

The DNA for the CDR3 is TGTGCCAGCCTTAGGGGGGCAGCTGGAAACACCATATATTTT. Translation: CASLRGAAGNTIYF. The chain joins TRBV19 to TRBJ1-3, with D possibly TRBD1 on 6 matching bases. Deletions cut 9 bases from V and 2 bases from J, with 14 bases between. The CDR3 spans 14 residues. From germline, CDR1 is LNHDA and CDR2 SQIVND (reference sequence).

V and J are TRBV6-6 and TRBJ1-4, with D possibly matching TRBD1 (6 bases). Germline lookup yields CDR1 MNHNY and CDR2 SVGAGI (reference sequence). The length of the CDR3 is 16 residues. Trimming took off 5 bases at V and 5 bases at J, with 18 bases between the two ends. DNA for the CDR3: TGTGCCAGCAGTCCCCTCCGACAGGACTCGAATGAAAAACTGTTTTTT. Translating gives CASSPLRQDSNEKLFF.

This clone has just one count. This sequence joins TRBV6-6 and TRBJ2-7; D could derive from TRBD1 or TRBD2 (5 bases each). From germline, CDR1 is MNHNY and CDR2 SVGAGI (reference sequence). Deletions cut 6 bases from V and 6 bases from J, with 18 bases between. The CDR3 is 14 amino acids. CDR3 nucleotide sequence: TGTGCCAGCAGCCGGGACCGGGTGGGAACCGAGCAGTACTTC. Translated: CASSRDRVGTEQYF.

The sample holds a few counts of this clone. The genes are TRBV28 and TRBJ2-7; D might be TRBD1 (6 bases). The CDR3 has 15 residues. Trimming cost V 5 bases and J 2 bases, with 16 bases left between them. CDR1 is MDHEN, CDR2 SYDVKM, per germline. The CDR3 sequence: CASSNTDRTTYEQYF. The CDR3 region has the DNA TGTGCCAGCAGTAACACTGACAGGACAACCTACGAGCAGTACTTC.

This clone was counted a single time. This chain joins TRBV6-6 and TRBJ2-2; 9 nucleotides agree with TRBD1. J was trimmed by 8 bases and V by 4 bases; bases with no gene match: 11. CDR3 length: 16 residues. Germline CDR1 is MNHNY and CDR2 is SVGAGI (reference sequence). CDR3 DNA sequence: TGTGCCAGCAGTTCCTTGGGACAGGGTTTACGGGGGGAGCTGTTTTTT. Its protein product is CASSSLGQGLRGELFF.

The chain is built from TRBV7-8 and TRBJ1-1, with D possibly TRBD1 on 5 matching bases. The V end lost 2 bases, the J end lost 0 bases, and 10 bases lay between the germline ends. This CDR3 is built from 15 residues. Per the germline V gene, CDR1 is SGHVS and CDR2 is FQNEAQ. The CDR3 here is CASSLRGQMNTEAFF. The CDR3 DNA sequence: TGTGCCAGCAGCTTAAGGGGTCAGATGAACACTGAAGCTTTCTTT.